Below, 32 T cell receptor beta chains from the same sample are listed, as sequenced in a study of OX40 agonist ivuxolimab in advanced cancers. Sequencing was performed with immunoSEQ multiplex PCR; in TCRdb, only in-frame clones are kept and a portion is missing. The profile covers 60,000 to 85,000 clones, with over 70% appearing a single time and about 0.57% taken by the ten largest. The material sequenced was CD4+ or CD8+ T cells sorted from blood, taken in a trial of the OX40 agonist ivuxolimab. All receptors derive from an adult with an advanced solid tumor such as melanoma, head and neck, liver or kidney cancer.

The chain links TRBV2 to TRBJ2-3, with 7 bases that match TRBD2. Looked up from germline, CDR1 is SNHLY and CDR2 is FYNNEI. Germline trimming cut 3 bases from V and 0 bases from J; bases unmatched to any gene: 9. This CDR3 is built from 17 residues. Here the CDR3 DNA reads TGTGCCAGCAGTGATGTTGGGGGAGGGCCTAGCACAGATACGCAGTATTTT. Translation gives CASSDVGGGPSTDTQYF. Full variable domain (outside the CDR3, taken from reference TRBV2 and TRBJ2-3): EPEVTQTPSHQVTQMGQEVILRCVPISNHLYFYWYRQILGQKVEFLVSFYNNEISEKSEIFDDQFSVERPDGSNFTLKIRSTKLEDSAMYFCASSDVGGGPSTDTQYFGPGTRLTVL.

The chain recombines TRBV30 with TRBJ2-1; D might be TRBD2 (6 bases). The V end lost 0 bases, the J end lost 4 bases, and 22 bases lay between the germline ends. Per germline, CDR1 GTSNPN and CDR2 SVGIG (reference sequence). There are 18 residues in the CDR3. CDR3 sequence: CAWSVQGGAGAFYNEQFF. The CDR3 DNA sequence: TGTGCCTGGAGTGTACAAGGAGGGGCAGGTGCTTTTTACAATGAGCAGTTCTTC.

This clone was seen a few times. The chain carries TRBV30 and TRBJ1-6; D not resolved. This CDR3 is 12 amino acids long. Germline CDR1 reads GTSNPN; CDR2 reads SVGIG (reference sequence). Trimming stripped 4 bases from V and 10 bases from J, with 11 bases between. CDR3 sequence (DNA): TGTGCCTGGAACGGCAGCCCCTCACCCCTCCACTTT. Its translation is CAWNGSPSPLHF.

The chain uses TRBV30 and TRBJ2-2; TRBD2 matches 9 bases. Germline CDR1 and CDR2: GTSNPN and SVGIG (reference sequence). CDR3 length: 17 amino acids. Germline trimming cut 0 bases from V and 3 bases from J; bases unmatched to any gene: 8. DNA for the CDR3: TGTGCCTGGAGTGTGATAGCGGGAGTCGTCTACACCGGGGAGCTGTTTTTT. It translates to CAWSVIAGVVYTGELFF.

This clone was recorded a few times. The rearrangement uses TRBV4-2 and TRBJ1-4; D perhaps matches TRBD1 (6 bases). Germline-derived CDR1 and CDR2 are LGHNA and YNFKEQ. The CDR3 covers 16 residues. V lost 1 base and J 0 bases, leaving 9 bases between the germline ends. The CDR3 coding sequence is TGTGCCAGCAGCCAAGGGACAGTCGCAACTAATGAAAAACTGTTTTTT. This gives the protein CASSQGTVATNEKLFF.

V and J are TRBV5-1 and TRBJ2-3; D is possibly TRBD1 or TRBD2 (5 bases each). Germline CDR1 and CDR2: SGHRS and YFSETQ. This CDR3 contains 14 residues. Trimming stripped 3 bases from V and 0 bases from J, with 8 bases between. The CDR3 loop is CASSWDGSTDTQYF. The CDR3 region has the DNA TGCGCCAGCAGCTGGGACGGAAGCACAGATACGCAGTATTTT.

The V call is TRBV11-2, the J call TRBJ2-7; 7 nucleotides align to TRBD1. The V and J ends lost 4 bases and 1 base, in that order; junction bases with no gene match: 7. CDR1 is SGHAT and CDR2 is FQNNGV in the germline V gene. The CDR3 is 15 residues long. The CDR3 sequence: CASSYGQDASYEQYF. The CDR3 DNA reads as TGTGCCAGCAGCTACGGACAGGACGCTTCCTACGAGCAGTACTTC.

The chain combines TRBV6-1 with TRBJ1-1; perhaps TRBD1 as D (5 bases). This CDR3 has 15 residues. The V end was cut by 2 bases, the J end by 6 bases, with 16 bases between. Germline-derived CDR1 and CDR2 are MNHNS and SASEGT. This CDR3 reads CASSESQGDLSEAFF. The CDR3 DNA sequence: TGTGCCAGCAGTGAATCTCAGGGTGATTTATCTGAAGCTTTCTTT.

The V and J genes are TRBV19 and TRBJ1-5; D is possibly TRBD1 (6 bases). Trimming shortened V by 6 bases and J by 4 bases, and 10 bases separated the two germline ends. This CDR3 has 13 residues. The germline gives CDR1 LNHDA, CDR2 SQIVND (reference sequence). The CDR3 bases are TGTGCCAGTAGGGACAGACAGAATCAGCCCCAGCATTTT. As protein: CASRDRQNQPQHF.

The chain combines TRBV7-2 with TRBJ1-2; no clear D. Germline assignment: CDR1 SGHTA and CDR2 FQGNSA. CDR3 size: 15 residues. Trimming removed 5 bases from V and 0 bases from J, with 13 bases in between. The chain's CDR3 is CASSPEGVANYGYTF. In nucleotides, the CDR3 is TGTGCCAGCAGCCCCGAAGGAGTAGCTAACTATGGCTACACCTTC. Full variable domain (rest looked up from reference TRBV7-2 and TRBJ1-2): GAGVSQSPSNKVTEKGKDVELRCDPISGHTALYWYRQSLGQGLEFLIYFQGNSAPDKSGLPSDRFSAERTGGSVSTLTIQRTQQEDSAVYLCASSPEGVANYGYTFGSGTRLTVV.

This chain joins TRBV7-2 and TRBJ2-1; 16 bases are a match to TRBD2. J gave up 5 bases and V 4 bases, and 8 bases lay outside the gene matches. The CDR3 runs to 18 residues. Germline CDR1 and CDR2: SGHTA and FQGNSA. The CDR3 DNA reads TGTGCCAGCAGCTCGCCGGGACTAGCGGGAGGGCTGGACAATGAGCAGTTCTTC. Translated: CASSSPGLAGGLDNEQFF.

This clone was seen at least ten times. V and J are TRBV10-1 and TRBJ2-2; no firm D call. The CDR3 contains 15 residues. Germline loops: CDR1 WNHNN, CDR2 SYGVQD (reference sequence). V shed 3 bases and J shed 0 bases, with 8 bases lying between them. CDR3 region: CASSDFPSNTGELFF. CDR3 nucleotide sequence: TGCGCCAGCAGTGACTTTCCTTCGAACACCGGGGAGCTGTTTTTT.

The chain uses TRBV19 and TRBJ2-2; either TRBD1 or TRBD2 may supply D (5 bases each). Germline CDR1 is LNHDA and CDR2 is SQIVND (reference sequence). V was trimmed by 1 base and J by 2 bases, leaving 11 bases between them. This CDR3 is built from 16 residues. The CDR3, as DNA: TGTGCCAGTAGTATAGGATGGGGGTTCAACACCGGGGAGCTGTTTTTT. Its translation: CASSIGWGFNTGELFF.

This clone was picked up one time. This rearrangement joins TRBV5-1 to TRBJ2-7; a weak D match, TRBD2 (5 bases). CDR1 and CDR2 (germline): SGHRS, YFSETQ. Trimming cost V 5 bases and J 6 bases, with 12 bases left between them. This CDR3 comprises 12 residues. This CDR3 is CASRGDFTEQYF. The CDR3 region has the DNA TGCGCCAGCAGGGGAGACTTCACCGAGCAGTACTTC.

J is TRBJ1-6 and V is TRBV30; TRBD1 matches 9 bases. This CDR3 contains 16 residues. Unmatched junction bases numbered 6, after V lost 3 bases and J lost 3 bases. Germline CDR1 is GTSNPN and CDR2 is SVGIG (reference sequence). CDR3 sequence (DNA): TGTGCCTGGAGAGCCTGGGGACAGGGCTATAATTCACCCCTCCACTTT. As protein: CAWRAWGQGYNSPLHF.

The chain has TRBV27 and TRBJ2-3; 7 positions agree with TRBD1. CDR3 length: 14 amino acids. In germline, CDR1 is MNHEY, CDR2 SMNVEV (reference sequence). The V segment lost 5 bases and the J segment 2 bases; nucleotides outside the gene matches: 4. CDR3 in DNA: TGTGCCAGCAGTCGGGACAGTGTCACAGATACGCAGTATTTT. It specifies CASSRDSVTDTQYF.

This clone was seen only once. This rearrangement joins TRBV19 to TRBJ1-3, with 7 positions matching TRBD1. CDR1 is LNHDA and CDR2 is SQIVND in the germline V gene (reference sequence). This CDR3 is built from 16 residues. The junction had 8 bases not matched to a gene; V was cut back by 5 bases and J by 1 base. CDR3 DNA: TGTGCCAGTAGTTCCCTGGGACAGCGTTCTGGAAACACCATATATTTT. Protein: CASSSLGQRSGNTIYF.

This clone was picked up one time. The chain is built from TRBV7-8 and TRBJ1-5; no clear D gene. The CDR3 runs to 16 residues. V shed 5 bases and J shed 3 bases, with 17 bases lying between them. Germline values: CDR1 SGHVS, CDR2 FQNEAQ. The DNA for the CDR3 is TGTGCCAGCAGCCCGGGAGGGTGGGATGACAATCAGCCCCAGCATTTT. It codes for CASSPGGWDDNQPQHF.

CDR3 in DNA: TGTGCCAGCTCACCACGGACAGGTGCCTACGAGCAGTACTTC. Residues: CASSPRTGAYEQYF. The chain is built from TRBV18 and TRBJ2-7; TRBD1 agrees at 7 bases. The CDR3 consists of 14 residues. The ends lost 1 base at V and 2 bases at J; junction bases unmatched: 2. CDR1 and CDR2 from the germline V gene are KGHSH and LQKENI.

The V call is TRBV30, the J call TRBJ1-1; the D gene is possibly TRBD1 (5 bases). V was shortened by 2 bases and J by 2 bases, with 12 bases between the two germline ends. CDR1 and CDR2 (germline): GTSNPN, SVGIG (reference sequence). This CDR3 has 14 residues. The CDR3: CAWSPQGYNTEAFF. CDR3 sequence (DNA): TGTGCCTGGAGTCCTCAGGGTTATAACACTGAAGCTTTCTTT.

The genes are TRBV18 and TRBJ2-7; D uncertain. Trimming removed 3 bases from V and 4 bases from J, with 10 bases in between. This CDR3 has 13 residues. CDR1 KGHSH and CDR2 LQKENI come from the germline V gene. The CDR3 is CASSPTQGYEQYF. CDR3 DNA: TGTGCCAGCTCACCTACTCAAGGGTACGAGCAGTACTTC.

Only a few counts were recorded for this clone. The rearrangement uses TRBV5-1 and TRBJ1-1; no firm D call. V was pared by 3 bases and J by 3 bases, with 15 bases between. The germline V gene has CDR1 SGHRS and CDR2 YFSETQ. The CDR3 extends over 15 amino acids. The DNA for the CDR3 is TGCGCCAGCAGCTCAACTCTCCGTCCGTACACTGAAGCTTTCTTT. It is translated as CASSSTLRPYTEAFF. The whole variable domain, remainder taken from reference TRBV5-1 and TRBJ1-1, is KAGVTQTPRYLIKTRGQQVTLSCSPISGHRSVSWYQQTPGQGLQFLFEYFSETQRNKGNFPGRFSGRQFSNSRSEMNVSTLELGDSALYLCASSSTLRPYTEAFFGQGTRLTVV.

The V gene is TRBV25-1, the J gene TRBJ1-3; D not certain. The V end was cut by 0 bases, the J end by 4 bases, with 16 bases between. From germline, CDR1 is MGHDK and CDR2 SYGVNS. The length of the CDR3 is 17 residues. CDR3 sequence reads: CASSEYRGSPSGNTIYF. The CDR3 DNA follows: TGTGCCAGCAGTGAATATCGTGGCAGCCCCTCGGGAAACACCATATATTTT.

This clone showed up just a few times. The gene calls are TRBV5-4 and TRBJ1-1; maybe TRBD1 (5 bases). CDR3 length: 17 amino acids. Germline CDR1 SGHNT, CDR2 YYREEE (reference sequence). V was cut by 5 bases and J by 1 base, with 21 bases left in between. The CDR3 bases are TGTGCCAGCAGGTGGGGGGGAGGCGGAGTTGCGAACACTGAAGCTTTCTTT. Its translation: CASRWGGGGVANTEAFF.

The gene calls are TRBV10-2 and TRBJ2-7; TRBD1 matches at 11 bases. The germline CDR1 and CDR2 sequences are WSHSY and SAAADI. The CDR3 runs 15 residues. V was pared by 2 bases and J by 3 bases, with 3 bases of the junction left unmatched. The CDR3: CASSETGTGGYEQYF. For the CDR3, the DNA is TGCGCCAGCAGTGAGACCGGGACAGGGGGCTACGAGCAGTACTTC.

The chain employs TRBV11-3 and TRBJ2-2, with a possible D match to TRBD2 (6 bases). This CDR3 comprises 16 residues. Between the trimmed V and J ends, which lost 3 bases and 6 bases, there was a span of 17 bases. Germline V gene lookup returns CDR1 SGHNT and CDR2 YENEEA. The CDR3 DNA reads as TGTGCCAGCAGCTTGGGACTTCCGTTCACGGCCGGGGAGCTGTTTTTT. As protein: CASSLGLPFTAGELFF.

This clone occurred a few times. This chain joins TRBV5-1 and TRBJ1-5; 10 nucleotides agree with TRBD1. With V trimmed by 0 bases and J by 4 bases, 4 bases remained unmatched. Germline V gene data show CDR1 as SGHRS and CDR2 as YFSETQ. The CDR3 is 16 residues long. The CDR3 nucleotides read TGCGCCAGCAGCTTGGGGACAGGGGGTCCAAATCAGCCCCAGCATTTT. It is translated as CASSLGTGGPNQPQHF.

The chain links TRBV25-1 to TRBJ2-1; 7 nucleotides align to TRBD1. Trimming cost V 0 bases and J 7 bases; bases outside gene matches: 3. The CDR3 covers 14 residues. CDR1 is MGHDK and CDR2 is SYGVNS in the germline V gene. Here the CDR3 DNA reads TGTGCCAGCAGTGAATATGGCAGGGGGAATGAGCAGTTCTTC. Protein sequence: CASSEYGRGNEQFF.

This chain connects TRBV19 to TRBJ2-7; the D is unclear. Germline-derived CDR1 and CDR2 are LNHDA and SQIVND (reference sequence). V was cut by 1 base and J by 2 bases, with 6 bases left in between. The CDR3 is 13 amino acids. The CDR3 nucleotides are TGTGCCAGTAGTATAGGGGTTACCTACGAGCAGTACTTC. This gives the protein CASSIGVTYEQYF.

The chain links TRBV2 to TRBJ2-7, with D possibly TRBD1 on 5 matching bases. The CDR3 extends over 14 amino acids. The V end was cut by 4 bases, the J end by 3 bases, with 13 bases between. Looked up from germline, CDR1 is SNHLY and CDR2 is FYNNEI. CDR3 nucleotide sequence: TGTGCCAGCAGTGCCGGCCTCAGGGACTACGAGCAGTACTTC. Translating it yields CASSAGLRDYEQYF.

In this sample, this clone turned up a few times. This sequence joins TRBV19 and TRBJ2-1; the D is unclear. V lost 4 bases and J 7 bases, leaving 8 bases between the germline ends. Germline CDR1 is LNHDA and CDR2 is SQIVND (reference sequence). This CDR3 has 12 amino acids. The DNA for the CDR3 is TGTGCCAGTAGTAAGCAGCAGAATGAGCAGTTCTTC. Amino acid sequence: CASSKQQNEQFF.

The chain employs TRBV7-9 and TRBJ2-7, with 10 bases aligning to TRBD2. The ends lost 5 bases at V and 4 bases at J; junction bases unmatched: 8. Germline CDR1 SEHNR, CDR2 FQNEAQ (reference sequence). CDR3 length: 15 amino acids. CDR3 protein: CASSLGLAAGYEQYF. For the CDR3, the DNA is TGTGCCAGCAGCCTCGGACTAGCGGCAGGGTACGAGCAGTACTTC.